A selection of T cell receptor beta chains follows, all from one sample in a study of blood T cell repertoires in COVID-19. Clones were read by immunoSEQ multiplex PCR, and TCRdb kept only the in-frame ones, dropping some. The sample consists of around 270,000 clones, approximately 85% of them appearing once. The specimen sequenced was PBMCs or T cells enriched from blood (not recorded which). The receptors here all came from a young woman who had recovered from COVID-19. Each CDR3 is given with its conserved first and last residue. A D gene is named only where the DNA matches it firmly. Size values are once, few and many counts, or a class for expanded clones, and some rows have none.

d_call: TRBD1
v_call: TRBV25-1
j_call: TRBJ2-3
clone_size: .
cdr3_aa: CASSDSQGDTQYF
cdr3_nt: TGTGCCAGCAGTGACTCACAGGGGGATACGCAGTATTTT

d_call: .
v_call: TRBV27
j_call: TRBJ1-1
clone_size: .
cdr3_aa: CACGETTEAFF
cdr3_nt: TGTGCCTGTGGGGAGACAACTGAAGCTTTCTTT

d_call: TRBD1
v_call: TRBV2
j_call: TRBJ1-5
clone_size: .
cdr3_aa: CASSNDRAVGQPQHF
cdr3_nt: TGTGCCAGCAGTAATGACAGGGCGGTTGGTCAGCCCCAGCATTTT

d_call: .
v_call: TRBV4-1
j_call: TRBJ1-2
clone_size: .
cdr3_aa: CASSQAPGGQGYGYTF
cdr3_nt: TGCGCCAGCAGCCAAGCCCCAGGAGGGCAGGGCTATGGCTACACCTTC

d_call: TRBD1
v_call: TRBV2
j_call: TRBJ2-7
clone_size: .
cdr3_aa: CASVGQAYEQYF
cdr3_nt: TGTGCCAGCGTTGGACAGGCCTACGAGCAGTACTTC

d_call: .
v_call: TRBV19
j_call: TRBJ2-3
clone_size: .
cdr3_aa: CASSSSGGGTDTQYF
cdr3_nt: TGTGCCAGTAGTTCATCTGGCGGGGGCACAGATACGCAGTATTTT

d_call: .
v_call: TRBV28
j_call: TRBJ1-1
clone_size: .
cdr3_aa: CASSLRDFRTEAFF
cdr3_nt: TGTGCCAGCAGTCTCCGGGACTTTAGGACTGAAGCTTTCTTT

d_call: TRBD2
v_call: TRBV9
j_call: TRBJ2-1
clone_size: .
cdr3_aa: CASSGPGGAYNEQFF
cdr3_nt: TGTGCCAGCAGCGGCCCGGGAGGAGCCTACAATGAGCAGTTCTTC

d_call: .
v_call: TRBV6-5
j_call: TRBJ1-4
clone_size: few
cdr3_aa: CASSPGTPNEKLFF
cdr3_nt: TGTGCCAGCAGTCCCGGGACACCCAATGAAAAACTGTTTTTT

d_call: .
v_call: TRBV19
j_call: TRBJ1-3
clone_size: .
cdr3_aa: CASSSDRILGNTIYF
cdr3_nt: TGTGCCAGTAGTTCTGACAGGATACTAGGAAACACCATATATTTT

d_call: .
v_call: TRBV28
j_call: TRBJ1-1
clone_size: .
cdr3_aa: CASNGREAMNTEAFF
cdr3_nt: TGTGCCAGCAACGGTAGAGAAGCCATGAACACTGAAGCTTTCTTT

d_call: .
v_call: TRBV6-5
j_call: TRBJ2-2
clone_size: .
cdr3_aa: CASSIQRGNGELFF
cdr3_nt: TGTGCCAGCAGTATTCAACGGGGGAACGGGGAGCTGTTTTTT

d_call: .
v_call: TRBV27
j_call: TRBJ1-6
clone_size: .
cdr3_aa: CASSSTSYRRGSSYNSPLHF
cdr3_nt: TGTGCCAGCAGTTCCACCTCATATCGGCGGGGGAGCTCCTATAATTCACCCCTCCACTTT

d_call: .
v_call: TRBV5-1
j_call: TRBJ1-6
clone_size: .
cdr3_aa: CASSLGASSNYSPLHF
cdr3_nt: TGCGCCAGCAGCTTGGGGGCCTCCTCCAACTATTCACCCCTCCACTTT

d_call: .
v_call: TRBV28
j_call: TRBJ2-4
clone_size: .
cdr3_aa: CASSFGGSIKNIQYF
cdr3_nt: TGTGCCAGCAGTTTTGGAGGGTCCATCAAAAACATTCAGTACTTC

d_call: TRBD2
v_call: TRBV12-3/TRBV12-4
j_call: TRBJ2-1
clone_size: .
cdr3_aa: CASTPGGFNEQFF
cdr3_nt: TGTGCCAGCACCCCGGGGGGGTTCAATGAGCAGTTCTTC

d_call: TRBD2
v_call: TRBV11-3
j_call: TRBJ2-1
clone_size: .
cdr3_aa: CASSSSGGAEGEQFF
cdr3_nt: TGTGCCAGCAGCTCTAGCGGGGGGGCGGAGGGTGAGCAGTTCTTC

d_call: .
v_call: TRBV11-2
j_call: TRBJ1-2
clone_size: .
cdr3_aa: CASSLESGYYGYTF
cdr3_nt: TGTGCCAGCAGCTTAGAATCAGGGTACTATGGCTACACCTTC

d_call: .
v_call: TRBV7-9
j_call: TRBJ1-1
clone_size: .
cdr3_aa: CASSLRFGDTEAFF
cdr3_nt: TGTGCCAGCAGCTTAAGATTCGGGGACACTGAAGCTTTCTTT

d_call: TRBD1
v_call: TRBV6-5
j_call: TRBJ1-3
clone_size: .
cdr3_aa: CASSLQGSGNTIYF
cdr3_nt: TGTGCCAGCAGTCTACAGGGGTCCGGAAACACCATATATTTT

d_call: .
v_call: TRBV4-2
j_call: TRBJ2-7
clone_size: once
cdr3_aa: CASSQGSGGEQYF
cdr3_nt: TGTGCCAGCAGCCAAGGAAGTGGCGGCGAGCAGTACTTC

d_call: .
v_call: TRBV18
j_call: TRBJ1-6
clone_size: .
cdr3_aa: CASSPGRSPLHF
cdr3_nt: TGTGCCAGCTCGCCAGGGAGGTCACCCCTCCACTTT

d_call: TRBD1
v_call: TRBV6-4
j_call: TRBJ1-5
clone_size: .
cdr3_aa: CARRTGFYSDQPQHF
cdr3_nt: TGTGCCAGGAGGACAGGTTTTTACTCTGATCAGCCCCAGCATTTT

d_call: TRBD1
v_call: TRBV6-5
j_call: TRBJ1-1
clone_size: .
cdr3_aa: CASEADRRYTEAFF
cdr3_nt: TGTGCCAGCGAAGCGGACAGGCGTTACACTGAAGCTTTCTTT

d_call: .
v_call: TRBV21-1
j_call: TRBJ2-1
clone_size: .
cdr3_aa: CASSRDRGIDNEQFF
cdr3_nt: TGTGCCAGCAGCAGAGACAGGGGGATTGACAATGAGCAGTTCTTC

d_call: .
v_call: TRBV7-9
j_call: TRBJ1-1
clone_size: .
cdr3_aa: CASSPRDTEAFF
cdr3_nt: TGTGCCAGCAGCCCCAGGGACACTGAAGCTTTCTTT

d_call: TRBD1
v_call: TRBV28
j_call: TRBJ1-2
clone_size: .
cdr3_aa: CASSSPSGTGNYGYTF
cdr3_nt: TGTGCCAGCAGTTCACCTTCCGGGACAGGGAACTATGGCTACACCTTC

d_call: .
v_call: TRBV6-4
j_call: TRBJ2-6
clone_size: medium-sized
cdr3_aa: CASSDLSGANVLTF
cdr3_nt: TGTGCCAGCAGTGATCTCTCTGGGGCCAACGTCCTGACTTTC

d_call: .
v_call: TRBV12-3/TRBV12-4
j_call: TRBJ1-2
clone_size: few
cdr3_aa: CASSLQGSYGYTF
cdr3_nt: TGTGCCAGCAGTTTACAGGGATCCTATGGCTACACCTTC

d_call: .
v_call: TRBV28
j_call: TRBJ2-3
clone_size: .
cdr3_aa: CASSLVAGAGSDTQYF
cdr3_nt: TGTGCCAGCAGTTTAGTTGCGGGGGCAGGGTCAGATACGCAGTATTTT

d_call: .
v_call: TRBV6-5
j_call: TRBJ2-3
clone_size: .
cdr3_aa: CASRGPQSTDTQYF
cdr3_nt: TGTGCCAGCAGGGGGCCTCAATCCACAGATACGCAGTATTTT

d_call: .
v_call: TRBV6-1
j_call: TRBJ2-1
clone_size: few
cdr3_aa: CASSEAGGLLEQFF
cdr3_nt: TGTGCCAGCAGTGAAGCGGGGGGGCTTCTCGAGCAGTTCTTC

d_call: TRBD1
v_call: TRBV2
j_call: TRBJ1-6
clone_size: .
cdr3_aa: CASIPRTGLNSPLHF
cdr3_nt: TGTGCCAGCATCCCTCGGACAGGACTGAACTCACCCCTCCACTTT